The clone carrying this TCR beta chain was counted many times. The length of the CDR3 is 15 residues. Germline V lookup: CDR1 MNHEY, CDR2 SVGEGT. The germline V and J ends were trimmed by 2 bases and 0 bases, with 10 bases remaining between them. The sample is drawn from a study of regulatory T cells in long-lasting Graves disease. Combining iRepertoire HTBI primers with Arm-PCR of CDR3 regions, the authors built TCR beta libraries. TCRdb fed the multiplex PCR reads into MiXCR, producing one record per CDR3 protein. Of some 340,000 distinct CDR3 sequences in the sample, about 23% were seen once. Time point specified: persistent/refractory GD, antithyroid drugs over 5 years with positive TRAb. Extracted RNA from PBMCs served as the source of the TCR library.

The origin of this receptor is a woman aged 40 to 55 with Graves disease. Source: peripheral blood mononuclear cells (PBMCs), taken when the disease was refractory, from a patient treated with antithyroid drugs. This chain joins TRBV6-2 or TRBV6-3 and TRBJ2-5; D is unclear. The CDR3 loop reads CASSYTTWYQETQYF. The CDR3, as DNA: TGTGCCAGCAGTTACACAACTTGGTACCAAGAGACCCAGTACTTC.